This T cell receptor (beta chain) was documented in a study of blood T cell repertoires in COVID-19. For the study at large: The cDNA or gDNA used as material had been derived from T cells, B-cell-depleted T cells, or PBMCs.

Methods used by the authors: Amplified reference gene primers provided the basis for estimating nucleated cell counts. The method was immunoSEQ multiplex PCR; TCRdb's version includes in-frame clones alone and lacks a portion of them. V and J calls and clone size are as listed in that table; D and trimming were resolved from the DNA. This table holds some 150,000 clones, roughly 88% found once. Germline assignment: CDR1 LGHDT and CDR2 YNNKEL (reference sequence). Trimming removed 1 base from V and 0 bases from J, with 31 bases in between. The length of the CDR3 is 23 residues. Participant age was roughly 18 to 100 years, and participants resided in approximately 24 US areas. Participant-given clinical history determined each cohort assignment.

The sequenced sample was PBMCs or T cells enriched from blood (not recorded which). V usage is TRBV3-1 (or the pseudogene TRBV3-2) and J usage is TRBJ2-1, with a possible D match to TRBD2 (9 bases). This receptor was taken from a woman under 40 with acute COVID-19. The CDR3 DNA reads as TGTGCCAGCAGCCAAGGGACAGGGAAGGAACTGCGGGAGGGCGAGAGCTCCTACAATGAGCAGTTCTTC. Residues: CASSQGTGKELREGESSYNEQFF.